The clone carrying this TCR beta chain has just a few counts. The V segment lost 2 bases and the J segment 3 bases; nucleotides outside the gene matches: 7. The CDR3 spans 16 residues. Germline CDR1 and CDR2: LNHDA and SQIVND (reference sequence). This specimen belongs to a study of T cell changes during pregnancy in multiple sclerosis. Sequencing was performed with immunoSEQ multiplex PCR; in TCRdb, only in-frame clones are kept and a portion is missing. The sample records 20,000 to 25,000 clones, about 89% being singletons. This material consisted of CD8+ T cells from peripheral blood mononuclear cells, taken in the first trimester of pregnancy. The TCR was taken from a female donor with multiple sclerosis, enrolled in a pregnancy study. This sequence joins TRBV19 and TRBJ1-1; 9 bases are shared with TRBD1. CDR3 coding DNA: TGTGCCAGTAGTATAATCACAGGGGGCCAGGACACTGAAGCTTTCTTT. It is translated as CASSIITGGQDTEAFF.